A selection of T cell receptor beta chains follows, all from one sample in a study of blood T cell repertoires in COVID-19. Generated by immunoSEQ multiplex PCR, the TCRdb table keeps only in-frame clones and is missing some. The sample has about 55,000 clones; roughly 90% are singletons. Sequenced sample: peripheral blood. The receptors stem from a man between 60 and 75 years old with active COVID-19. Both conserved end residues are part of each CDR3. A D gene is named only where the DNA matches it firmly. Size tells how often a clone was seen (once, few, many) or the class of an expanded clone, and some rows leave it out.

J | D | size | V | DNA | CDR3
TRBJ1-2 | . | . | TRBV12-3/TRBV12-4 | TGTGCCAGCAGTCCTATGGGAGTGGAAGGCTACACCTTC | CASSPMGVEGYTF
TRBJ1-3 | . | once | TRBV7-6 | TGTGCCAGCAGCGTCGACGGAGCCTCTGGAAACACCATATATTTT | CASSVDGASGNTIYF
TRBJ2-3 | TRBD2 | . | TRBV30 | TGTGCCTGGAGCTCGAGGGGGACTAGCGGCTCAGATACGCAGTATTTT | CAWSSRGTSGSDTQYF
TRBJ2-5 | . | . | TRBV12-3/TRBV12-4 | TGTGCCAGCAGTTTAGTTCCGGAGGAGACCCAGTACTTC | CASSLVPEETQYF
TRBJ2-7 | . | . | TRBV4-1 | TGCGCCAGCAGCCAAGGCAGGGGAGAGGACGAGCAGTACTTC | CASSQGRGEDEQYF
TRBJ1-1 | TRBD1 | . | TRBV5-5 | TGTGCCAGCAGACCAGACAGGGGCTGGAGTCAGGACACTGAAGCTTTCTTT | CASRPDRGWSQDTEAFF
TRBJ2-3 | . | . | TRBV10-3 | TGTGCCATCAGTAAGGGGAGCGGGAGCACAGATACGCAGTATTTT | CAISKGSGSTDTQYF
TRBJ2-1 | . | . | TRBV4-1 | TGCGCCAGCAGCCAGTCCCGGGAGCAGTTCTTC | CASSQSREQFF
TRBJ2-1 | TRBD2 | . | TRBV19 | TGTGCCAGTAGTCCCAGGACTAGCGGGAGGGATGAGCAGTTCTTC | CASSPRTSGRDEQFF
TRBJ2-3 | . | . | TRBV19 | TGTGCCAGTAGTATAGGGCAGTACACAGATACGCAGTATTTT | CASSIGQYTDTQYF
TRBJ1-2 | . | . | TRBV6-5 | TGTGCTTGTGAGGGTATACAATATGGCTACACCTTC | CACEGIQYGYTF
TRBJ2-3 | . | . | TRBV5-1 | TGCGCCAGCAGCTTAGGAGAAGTCGGCACAGATACGCAGTATTTT | CASSLGEVGTDTQYF
TRBJ2-3 | TRBD2 | . | TRBV5-1 | TGCGCCAGCAGCCTGGGACTACGTCGGGCAGATACGCAGTATTTT | CASSLGLRRADTQYF
TRBJ2-1 | TRBD2 | . | TRBV6-6 | TGTGCCAGCAGTCTAGGGACTAGTCGCAATGAGCAGTTCTTC | CASSLGTSRNEQFF
TRBJ2-7 | TRBD2 | many | TRBV2 | TGTGCCAGCAGTGGAATGGTACTAGCGCCTACCTACGAGCAGTACTTC | CASSGMVLAPTYEQYF
TRBJ1-3 | . | . | TRBV5-1 | TGCGCCAGCAGCTTGGGCGGCCACTCTGGAAACACCATATATTTT | CASSLGGHSGNTIYF
TRBJ1-4 | . | . | TRBV27 | TGTGCCAGCAGTTTAGAGGGAGCAACTAATGAAAAACTGTTTTTT | CASSLEGATNEKLFF
TRBJ1-2 | . | once | TRBV30 | TGTGCCTGGAGAGGGGGGGCTAACTATGGCTACACCTTC | CAWRGGANYGYTF
TRBJ1-5 | . | . | TRBV2 | TGTGCCGGAGCGGGGGGTGGCAATCAGCCCCAGCATTTT | CAGAGGGNQPQHF
TRBJ1-1 | TRBD1 | . | TRBV6-5 | TGTGCCAGCAGCTTGGACAGGGGGTCTGAAGCTTTCTTT | CASSLDRGSEAFF
TRBJ2-3 | TRBD2 | . | TRBV6-2/TRBV6-3 | TGTGCCAGCAGTGTAGCGGGAGGGAGATCAGATACGCAGTATTTT | CASSVAGGRSDTQYF
TRBJ1-5 | TRBD1 | . | TRBV6-1 | TGTGCCAGCAGTGCGGAAAGAAAGGCGACAGGGGGCATTCAGCCCCAGCATTTT | CASSAERKATGGIQPQHF
TRBJ2-1 | TRBD1 | once | TRBV3-1/TRBV3-2 | TGTGCCAGCAGCCAAGTCGCAGACAGGGTCGACAATGAGCAGTTCTTC | CASSQVADRVDNEQFF
TRBJ1-2 | . | . | TRBV2 | TGTGCCAGCAGTGCGGAACAGGGCTCCTATGGCTACACCTTC | CASSAEQGSYGYTF
TRBJ2-1 | TRBD1 | once | TRBV30 | TGTGCCTGGACCGGGACAGTGGGGAATGAGCAGTTCTTC | CAWTGTVGNEQFF
TRBJ1-5 | . | . | TRBV19 | TGTGCCAGTACCCTCCGAGAGGGAGGCACTCAGCCCCAGCATTTT | CASTLREGGTQPQHF
TRBJ2-2 | . | . | TRBV6-5 | TGTGCCAGCAGACGACAGGATCCGAACACCGGGGAGCTGTTTTTT | CASRRQDPNTGELFF
TRBJ2-7 | . | . | TRBV7-3 | TGTGCCAGCAGCTTAGGCCCCTCCTACGAGCAGTACTTC | CASSLGPSYEQYF
TRBJ2-1 | . | . | TRBV19 | TGTGCCAGTAGGGACAACCAGGGGCTCTACAATGAGCAGTTCTTC | CASRDNQGLYNEQFF
TRBJ1-1 | . | . | TRBV11-2 | TGTGCCAGCAGCTTAGTCCAGGGGAACACTGAAGCTTTCTTT | CASSLVQGNTEAFF
TRBJ1-2 | . | . | TRBV11-2 | TGTGCCAGCAGCTTAGTGGGGGGGCAACTCACTTACTATGGCTACACCTTC | CASSLVGGQLTYYGYTF
TRBJ2-3 | TRBD1 | . | TRBV6-5 | TGTGCCAGCAAACCCGGGACAGGACGGGATACGCAGTATTTT | CASKPGTGRDTQYF
TRBJ2-2 | TRBD1 | . | TRBV5-1 | TGCGCCAGCAGCTCAACCGGACAGGGGAGATCCGGGGAGCTGTTTTTT | CASSSTGQGRSGELFF
TRBJ1-2 | . | . | TRBV6-5 | TGTGCCAGCAGTCCAAGAGGCGTCGTTAGCTATGGCTACACCTTC | CASSPRGVVSYGYTF
TRBJ2-5 | TRBD2 | . | TRBV4-1 | TGCGCCAGCAGCCAAGAGCGACTAGCGGGACAAGAGACCCAGTACTTC | CASSQERLAGQETQYF
TRBJ2-5 | TRBD1 | . | TRBV19 | TGTGCCAGTAGTCTTGACAGGGGTGTAGGGACCCAGTACTTC | CASSLDRGVGTQYF
TRBJ2-2 | TRBD1 | once | TRBV6-5 | TGTGCCAGCAGGCCCGAAACAGGGGGCACCGGGGAGCTGTTTTTT | CASRPETGGTGELFF
TRBJ2-7 | TRBD1 | . | TRBV7-6 | TGTGCCAGCAGCCCGGGACAGGGTCATTCCTACGAGCAGTACTTC | CASSPGQGHSYEQYF
TRBJ1-1 | . | . | TRBV6-5 | TGTGCCAGCAGCGCCCTCGACTCGAACACTGAAGCTTTCTTT | CASSALDSNTEAFF
TRBJ2-1 | TRBD2 | . | TRBV2 | TGTGCCAGCAGTGTCCAAGGACTAGCGGCTAATGAGCAGTTCTTC | CASSVQGLAANEQFF
TRBJ2-1 | TRBD2 | . | TRBV19 | TGTGCCAGTAGTATTTCCGGGAGGATCGATGAGCAGTTCTTC | CASSISGRIDEQFF
TRBJ1-5 | . | . | TRBV12-5 | TGTGCTAGTGGTTTGGCGACACCCCGGGGACAGCCCCAGCATTTT | CASGLATPRGQPQHF
TRBJ2-1 | . | few | TRBV21-1 | TGTGCCAGCACCCTTGCCCGACAGGGGCGGAATGAGCAGTTCTTC | CASTLARQGRNEQFF
TRBJ2-7 | TRBD1 | once | TRBV6-5 | TGTGCCAGCAGTCGACAGGGCTCCGAGCAGTACTTC | CASSRQGSEQYF
TRBJ2-5 | . | . | TRBV6-5 | TGTGCCAGCAGATGGGGCCCACAAGAGACCCAGTACTTC | CASRWGPQETQYF
TRBJ1-6 | . | . | TRBV21-1 | TGTGCCAGCAGCAAAGGGCGACACCCCACCTGGCCCCTCCACTTT | CASSKGRHPTWPLHF
TRBJ2-1 | . | . | TRBV4-1 | TGCGCCAGCAGCCAAGATCCGGGATTCTCCTACAATGAGCAGTTCTTC | CASSQDPGFSYNEQFF
TRBJ1-6 | TRBD1 | . | TRBV28 | TGTGCCAGCAGTTATGTACAGGGGAATTCACCCCTCCACTTT | CASSYVQGNSPLHF
TRBJ1-1 | . | . | TRBV5-1 | TGCGCCAGCAGCTTGGAAGGGGGCACTGAAGCTTTCTTT | CASSLEGGTEAFF
TRBJ1-1 | . | once | TRBV2 | TGTGCCACCCCACGGGGACAGAACACTGAAGCTTTCTTT | CATPRGQNTEAFF
TRBJ1-5 | . | . | TRBV25-1 | TGTGCCAGCAGCCCCTCGGGAGGGAGCAATCAGCCCCAGCATTTT | CASSPSGGSNQPQHF
TRBJ1-1 | . | . | TRBV6-6 | TGTGCCAGCAGTTACTCCAGGGTTCCCACTGAAGCTTTCTTT | CASSYSRVPTEAFF
TRBJ1-4 | . | . | TRBV9 | TGTGCCAGCAGCGTCGAGCCACTTACAACTAATGAAAAACTGTTTTTT | CASSVEPLTTNEKLFF
TRBJ2-1 | TRBD2 | . | TRBV29-1 | TGCAGCGTTGGGGGGGGGACTAGCGGGAGTAGCAATGAGCAGTTCTTC | CSVGGGTSGSSNEQFF
TRBJ2-4 | TRBD1 | . | TRBV2 | TGTGCCAGCAAGTTGGTCCAGGGGGCCGGGGACATTCAGTACTTC | CASKLVQGAGDIQYF
TRBJ2-1 | . | . | TRBV6-2/TRBV6-3 | TGTGCCAGCAGTTACGGGGGGAGTTACGATGAGCAGTTCTTC | CASSYGGSYDEQFF
TRBJ1-1 | TRBD1 | few | TRBV11-2 | TGTGCCAGCAGCGGCCGACAGGGCGTTACTGAAGCTTTCTTT | CASSGRQGVTEAFF
TRBJ1-2 | TRBD1 | . | TRBV27 | TGTGCCAGCAGTTTGGCAGGGGGCATAGGCTACACCTTC | CASSLAGGIGYTF
TRBJ2-7 | . | . | TRBV5-6 | TGTGCCAGCAGCAGTGGGGACAAACCCTACGAGCAGTACTTC | CASSSGDKPYEQYF
TRBJ1-5 | . | once | TRBV19 | TGTGCCAGTAGTTACAAACAGGATCAGCCCCAGCATTTT | CASSYKQDQPQHF